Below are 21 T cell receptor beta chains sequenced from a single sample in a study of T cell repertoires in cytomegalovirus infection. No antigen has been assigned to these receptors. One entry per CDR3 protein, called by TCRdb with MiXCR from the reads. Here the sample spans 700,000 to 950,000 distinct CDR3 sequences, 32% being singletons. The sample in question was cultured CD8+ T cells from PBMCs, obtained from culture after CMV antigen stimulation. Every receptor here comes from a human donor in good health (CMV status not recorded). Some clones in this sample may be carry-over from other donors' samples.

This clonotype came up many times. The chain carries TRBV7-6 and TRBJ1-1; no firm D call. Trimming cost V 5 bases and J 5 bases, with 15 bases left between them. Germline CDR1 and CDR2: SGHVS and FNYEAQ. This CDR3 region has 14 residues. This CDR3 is CASSPLETATEAFF. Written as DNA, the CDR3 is TGTGCCAGCAGCCCACTCGAGACGGCGACTGAAGCTTTCTTT.

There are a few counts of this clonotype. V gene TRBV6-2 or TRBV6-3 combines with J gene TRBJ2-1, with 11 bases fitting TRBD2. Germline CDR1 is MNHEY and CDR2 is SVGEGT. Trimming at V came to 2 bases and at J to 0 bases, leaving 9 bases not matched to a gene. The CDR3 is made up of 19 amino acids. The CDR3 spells CASSYDRLAGPSSYNEQFF. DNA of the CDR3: TGTGCCAGCAGTTACGACAGACTAGCGGGGCCCAGCTCCTACAATGAGCAGTTCTTC.

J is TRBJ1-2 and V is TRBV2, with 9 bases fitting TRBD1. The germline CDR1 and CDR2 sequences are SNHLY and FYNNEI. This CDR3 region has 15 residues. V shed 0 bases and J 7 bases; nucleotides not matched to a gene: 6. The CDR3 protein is CASSEAGTGRAGYTF. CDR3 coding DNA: TGTGCCAGCAGTGAAGCGGGGACAGGGAGGGCTGGCTACACCTTC. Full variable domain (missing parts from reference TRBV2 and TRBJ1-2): EPEVTQTPSHQVTQMGQEVILRCVPISNHLYFYWYRQILGQKVEFLVSFYNNEISEKSEIFDDQFSVERPDGSNFTLKIRSTKLEDSAMYFCASSEAGTGRAGYTFGSGTRLTVV.

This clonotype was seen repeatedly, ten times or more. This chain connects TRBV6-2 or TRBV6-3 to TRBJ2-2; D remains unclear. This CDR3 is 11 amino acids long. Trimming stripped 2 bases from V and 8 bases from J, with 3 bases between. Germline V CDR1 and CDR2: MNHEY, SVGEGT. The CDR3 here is CASSYGGELFF. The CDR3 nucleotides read TGTGCCAGCAGTTACGGGGGGGAGCTGTTTTTT.

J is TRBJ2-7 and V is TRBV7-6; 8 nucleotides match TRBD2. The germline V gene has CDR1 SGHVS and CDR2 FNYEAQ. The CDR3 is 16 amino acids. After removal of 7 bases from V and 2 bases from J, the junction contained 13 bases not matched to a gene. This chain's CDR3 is CASTSERAGGPYEQYF. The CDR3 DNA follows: TGTGCCAGCACTTCTGAGCGGGCGGGGGGCCCCTACGAGCAGTACTTC.

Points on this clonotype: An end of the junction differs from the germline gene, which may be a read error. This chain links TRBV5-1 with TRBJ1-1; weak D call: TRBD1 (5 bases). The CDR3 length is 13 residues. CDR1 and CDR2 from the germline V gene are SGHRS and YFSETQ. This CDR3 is CVSSLGGYTEAFF. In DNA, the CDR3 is TGCGTCAGCAGCTTGGGGGGGTATACTGAAGCTTTCTTT.

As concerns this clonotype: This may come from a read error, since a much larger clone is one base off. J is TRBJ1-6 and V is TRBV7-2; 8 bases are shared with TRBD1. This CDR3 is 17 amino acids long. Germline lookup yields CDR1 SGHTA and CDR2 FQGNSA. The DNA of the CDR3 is TGTGCCAGCAGCTTAGTGGCAAGGGACAGGCCTAATTTACCCCTCCACTTT. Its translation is CASSLVARDRPNLPLHF.

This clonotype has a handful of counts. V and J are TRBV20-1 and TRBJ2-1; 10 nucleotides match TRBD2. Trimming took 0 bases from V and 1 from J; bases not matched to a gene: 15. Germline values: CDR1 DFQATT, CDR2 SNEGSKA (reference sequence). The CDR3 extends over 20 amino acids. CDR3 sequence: CSARDLWLAGETGSYNEQFF. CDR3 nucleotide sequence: TGCAGTGCTAGAGATCTCTGGCTAGCGGGGGAAACAGGGTCCTACAATGAGCAGTTCTTC.

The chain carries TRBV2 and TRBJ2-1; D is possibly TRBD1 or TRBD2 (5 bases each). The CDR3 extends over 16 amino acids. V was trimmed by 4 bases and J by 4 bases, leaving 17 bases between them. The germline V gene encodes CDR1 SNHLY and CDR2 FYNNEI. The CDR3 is CASSAYTGTKYNEQFF. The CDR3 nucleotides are TGTGCCAGCAGTGCTTATACCGGGACCAAATACAATGAGCAGTTCTTC.

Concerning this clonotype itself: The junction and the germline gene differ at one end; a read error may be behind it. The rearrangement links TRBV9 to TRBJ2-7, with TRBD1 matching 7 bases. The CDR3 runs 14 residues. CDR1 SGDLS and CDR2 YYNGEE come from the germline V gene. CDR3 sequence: CASSVDRVPYERYF. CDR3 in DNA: TGTGCCAGCAGCGTTGACAGGGTCCCCTACGAGCGGTACTTC.

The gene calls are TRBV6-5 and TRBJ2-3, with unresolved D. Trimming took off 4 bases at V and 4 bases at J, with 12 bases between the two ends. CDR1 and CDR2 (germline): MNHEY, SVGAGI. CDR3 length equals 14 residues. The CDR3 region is CASSSITDPDTQYF. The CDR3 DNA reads TGTGCCAGCAGTTCCATCACGGACCCAGATACGCAGTATTTT.

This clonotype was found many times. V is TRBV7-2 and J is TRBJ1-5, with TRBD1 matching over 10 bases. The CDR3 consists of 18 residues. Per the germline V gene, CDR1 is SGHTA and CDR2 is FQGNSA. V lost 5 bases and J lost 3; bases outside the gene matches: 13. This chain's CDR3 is CASSLKTSGTGDNQPQHF. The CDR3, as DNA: TGTGCCAGCAGCCTTAAGACGTCCGGGACAGGGGACAATCAGCCCCAGCATTTT.

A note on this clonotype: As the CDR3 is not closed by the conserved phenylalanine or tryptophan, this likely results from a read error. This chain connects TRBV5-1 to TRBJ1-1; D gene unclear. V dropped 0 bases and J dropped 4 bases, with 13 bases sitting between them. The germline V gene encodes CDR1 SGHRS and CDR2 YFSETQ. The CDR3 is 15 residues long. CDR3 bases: TGCGCCAGCAGCTTGGAGTCGGGGTTGAGCACTGAAGCTTTCTAT. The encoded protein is CASSLESGLSTEAFY.

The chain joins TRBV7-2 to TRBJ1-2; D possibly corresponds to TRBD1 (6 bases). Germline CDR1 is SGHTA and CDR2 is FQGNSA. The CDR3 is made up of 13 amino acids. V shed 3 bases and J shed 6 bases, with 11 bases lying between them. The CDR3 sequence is CASSLGGRNGYTF. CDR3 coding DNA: TGTGCCAGCAGCTTGGGGGGGCGGAATGGCTACACCTTC.

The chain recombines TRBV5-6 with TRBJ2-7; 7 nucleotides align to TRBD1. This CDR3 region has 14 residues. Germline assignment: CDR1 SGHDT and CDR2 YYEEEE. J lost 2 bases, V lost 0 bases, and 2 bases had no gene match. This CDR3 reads CASSLVQGTYEQYF. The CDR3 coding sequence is TGTGCCAGCAGCTTGGTACAGGGGACCTACGAGCAGTACTTC.

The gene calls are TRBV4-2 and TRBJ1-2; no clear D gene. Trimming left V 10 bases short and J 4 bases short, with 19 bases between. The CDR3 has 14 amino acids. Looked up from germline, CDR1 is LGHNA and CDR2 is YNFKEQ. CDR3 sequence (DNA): TGTGCCACCCTCGGGGAAGGCGGTTTCTATGGCTACACCTTC. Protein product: CATLGEGGFYGYTF.

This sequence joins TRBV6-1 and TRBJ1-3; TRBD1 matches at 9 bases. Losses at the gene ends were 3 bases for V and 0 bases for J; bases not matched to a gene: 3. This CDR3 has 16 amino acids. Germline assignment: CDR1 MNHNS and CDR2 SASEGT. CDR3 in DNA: TGTGCCAGCAGTGAGGACAGGGGCGACTCTGGAAACACCATATATTTT. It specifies CASSEDRGDSGNTIYF.

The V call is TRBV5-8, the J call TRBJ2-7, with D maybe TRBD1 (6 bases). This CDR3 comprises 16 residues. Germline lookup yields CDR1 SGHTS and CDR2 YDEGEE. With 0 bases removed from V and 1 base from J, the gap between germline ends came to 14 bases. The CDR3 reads CASSLVRGTRSYEQYV. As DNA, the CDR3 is TGTGCCAGCAGCTTGGTTAGGGGGACAAGATCCTACGAGCAGTACGTC.

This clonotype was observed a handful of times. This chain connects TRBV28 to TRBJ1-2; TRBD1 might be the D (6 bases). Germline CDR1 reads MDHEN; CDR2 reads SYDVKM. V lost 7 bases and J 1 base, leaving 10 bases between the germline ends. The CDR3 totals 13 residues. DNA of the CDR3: TGTGCCAGCAACAACAGGGATAACTATGGCTACACCTTC. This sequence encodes CASNNRDNYGYTF.

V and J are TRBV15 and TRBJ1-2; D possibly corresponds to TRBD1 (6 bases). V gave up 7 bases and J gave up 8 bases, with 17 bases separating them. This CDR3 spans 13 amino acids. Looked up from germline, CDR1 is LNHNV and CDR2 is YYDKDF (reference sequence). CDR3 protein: CATTEGGLDGYTF. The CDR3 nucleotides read TGTGCCACCACCGAGGGGGGGTTAGACGGCTACACCTTC.

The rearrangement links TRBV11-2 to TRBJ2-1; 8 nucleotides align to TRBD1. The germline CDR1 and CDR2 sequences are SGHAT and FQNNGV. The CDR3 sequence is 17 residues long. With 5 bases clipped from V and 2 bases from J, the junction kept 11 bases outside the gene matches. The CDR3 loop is CASSPWHQGAAYNEQFF. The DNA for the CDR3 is TGTGCCAGCAGCCCATGGCACCAGGGGGCAGCCTACAATGAGCAGTTCTTC.